These T cell receptor beta chains were read from a single sample in a study of CD8 T cells in Susac syndrome. TCRdb re-analysed the immunoSEQ multiplex PCR reads in MiXCR, keeping a single row per CDR3 protein. Of some 200,000 distinct CDR3 sequences in the sample, more than 85% were seen once. Material for sequencing was CD8+ T cells from PBMCs. These receptor sequences come from a human donor with multiple sclerosis. Each CDR3 is given with its conserved first and last residue.

V gene: TRBV7-8
J gene: TRBJ2-7
CDR3 protein: CASSSRTSGGIYEQYF

V gene: TRBV20-1
J gene: TRBJ2-7
CDR3 protein: CSARDIQGLPYEQYF

V gene: TRBV7-3
J gene: TRBJ2-7
CDR3 protein: CASSQKAGAYEQYF

V gene: TRBV2
J gene: TRBJ2-3
CDR3 protein: CASSTLAVSTDTQYF

V gene: TRBV5-1
J gene: TRBJ2-1
CDR3 protein: CATAAEFDNEQFF

V gene: TRBV5-5
J gene: TRBJ2-1
CDR3 protein: CASSFERFSYNEQFF

V gene: TRBV6-1
J gene: TRBJ1-2
CDR3 protein: CATTGAETELQGYTF

V gene: TRBV7-8
J gene: TRBJ2-7
CDR3 protein: CASTLSGRGAYEQYF

V gene: TRBV7-2
J gene: TRBJ2-7
CDR3 protein: CASSLDVLPDEQYF

V gene: TRBV2
J gene: TRBJ2-7
CDR3 protein: CASSLLPMAYEQYF

V gene: TRBV7-8
J gene: TRBJ2-7
CDR3 protein: CASSLSFGTGVKSNEQYF

V gene: TRBV11-2
J gene: TRBJ2-7
CDR3 protein: CASSFTGGGYEQYF

V gene: TRBV5-4
J gene: TRBJ2-1
CDR3 protein: CASSLLGTSGSYPNEQFF

V gene: TRBV15
J gene: TRBJ2-1
CDR3 protein: CATSRAFDGRGDEQFF

V gene: TRBV27
J gene: TRBJ1-5
CDR3 protein: CASSPDRGIGQPQHF

V gene: TRBV4-1
J gene: TRBJ2-7
CDR3 protein: CASSLFWDRSYEQYF

V gene: TRBV9
J gene: TRBJ2-3
CDR3 protein: CASSATSSRLGTDTQYF

V gene: TRBV12-3/TRBV12-4
J gene: TRBJ2-7
CDR3 protein: CASSLSGFYEQYF

V gene: TRBV4-1
J gene: TRBJ1-1
CDR3 protein: CASSQRDRGRRENTEAFF

V gene: TRBV19
J gene: TRBJ1-4
CDR3 protein: CASSTATGNEKLFF

V gene: TRBV5-1
J gene: TRBJ1-5
CDR3 protein: CASSSDFNQPQHF

V gene: TRBV9
J gene: TRBJ2-1
CDR3 protein: CASSGGGRPEEQFF

V gene: TRBV19
J gene: TRBJ1-5
CDR3 protein: CASSTGQGWQPQHF

V gene: TRBV30
J gene: TRBJ2-6
CDR3 protein: CAWSVQARALSGANVLTF

V gene: TRBV19
J gene: TRBJ1-5
CDR3 protein: CASSISGYVGGTWHF

V gene: TRBV5-4
J gene: TRBJ2-2
CDR3 protein: CASSTLTGEGGELFF

V gene: TRBV11-2
J gene: TRBJ1-1
CDR3 protein: CASSLGVTNTEAFF

V gene: TRBV30
J gene: TRBJ2-7
CDR3 protein: CAWSGDGVLAYEQYF

V gene: TRBV18
J gene: TRBJ2-5
CDR3 protein: CASSRLDRGAETQYF

V gene: TRBV7-9
J gene: TRBJ2-3
CDR3 protein: CASSPGAGGGPDTQYF

V gene: TRBV6-4
J gene: TRBJ1-1
CDR3 protein: CASSPGFGEAEAFF

V gene: TRBV13
J gene: TRBJ2-5
CDR3 protein: CASSLIGQKETQYF

V gene: TRBV18
J gene: TRBJ2-2
CDR3 protein: CASSAAGDTGELFF

V gene: TRBV7-9
J gene: TRBJ2-4
CDR3 protein: CASSPRQLAKNIQYF

V gene: TRBV2
J gene: TRBJ1-2
CDR3 protein: CASSEVGQGGIYGYTF

V gene: TRBV27
J gene: TRBJ1-1
CDR3 protein: CASSFLGMLDTEAFF

V gene: TRBV5-6
J gene: TRBJ1-2
CDR3 protein: CASSLGTGIYGYTF

V gene: TRBV11-2
J gene: TRBJ2-5
CDR3 protein: CASSLSYTSGVIQYF

V gene: TRBV3-1
J gene: TRBJ2-7
CDR3 protein: CASSQAARTSVYEQYF

V gene: TRBV6-5
J gene: TRBJ2-3
CDR3 protein: CASSAQGRTTDTQYF

V gene: TRBV6-5
J gene: TRBJ2-1
CDR3 protein: CASSYSRGAGNEQFF

V gene: TRBV20-1
J gene: TRBJ1-2
CDR3 protein: CSARGQGNYGYTF

V gene: TRBV5-1
J gene: TRBJ1-1
CDR3 protein: CASSPGINTEAFF

V gene: TRBV12-3/TRBV12-4
J gene: TRBJ1-2
CDR3 protein: CASFGVPSYYGYTF

V gene: TRBV2
J gene: TRBJ2-2
CDR3 protein: CASRMGDGSGELFF

V gene: TRBV6-2/TRBV6-3
J gene: TRBJ2-5
CDR3 protein: CASSHSTSAQTQYF

V gene: TRBV9
J gene: TRBJ2-6
CDR3 protein: CASSVSKRTGANVLTF

V gene: TRBV29-1
J gene: TRBJ2-5
CDR3 protein: CSVEIGTQYF

V gene: TRBV7-9
J gene: TRBJ2-2
CDR3 protein: CASSLRSRGTGELFF

V gene: TRBV19
J gene: TRBJ2-1
CDR3 protein: CASQWGVGNEQFF

V gene: TRBV9
J gene: TRBJ2-7
CDR3 protein: CASSVGDTTYEQYF

V gene: TRBV7-9
J gene: TRBJ2-2
CDR3 protein: CASSSRVWTGELFF